This T cell receptor (beta chain) was captured by sequencing in a study of blood T cell repertoires in COVID-19 (dated by TCRdb to 2020 to 2021). General notes on the study: Samples from collaborators originated in the United States, Italy and Spain and spanned both the acute and convalescent phases of COVID-19. The samples were drawn from the first 160 participants of the ongoing ImmuneRACE study and from some 1,300 subjects provided by 6 global collaborators. A freely available public database, intended as a resource for researchers studying the immune response to SARS-CoV-2, is where the repertoires were released. The prospective study material was composed of cDNA or gDNA derived from T cells, B-cell-depleted T cells, or PBMCs. A de-identified subject ID, COVID-19 status, age in years and sex were almost always included in the sample metadata. Deeply sampled blood TCRbeta repertoires from subjects exposed to, actively infected with, or recovered from COVID-19 were included in the dataset. Where available, HLA class I and class II types were obtained from metadata supplied by the sample provider rather than from assay-based typing.

The immunoSEQ Assay, a bias-controlled multiplex PCR, was used to amplify TCRbeta CDR3 regions from genomic DNA. The original methods were these. The number of nucleated cells in each sample was estimated from the amplification of reference gene primers within the assay. Sequence reads were collapsed and filtered to measure the absolute abundance of every unique TCRbeta CDR3 rearrangement. For each sample, productive Simpson clonality was calculated as the square root of Simpson's diversity index across productive rearrangements. Entries here come from immuneACCESS through TCRdb and include only in-frame sequences with V and J called. Some clones fail to appear in such tables; in the studies checked, an unresolved V gene covers under half of the shortfall, and the cause of the remainder is unknown. V and J calls and clone size are those listed in that table; D and trimming were worked out from the DNA. This sample is represented by under 300,000 clones; over 70% of them were singletons. Of the sample, around 3.2% falls within the top ten clones.

For this clone: Its antigen is currently not known. Base qualities were left out, and no much larger clone turns up one base away.

The paper as a whole reports these results and caveats: The amount of clinical and demographic metadata varied by source and participant and was provided uncurated.

Each collaborating institution followed its own protocols to collect whole blood in K2EDTA tubes. Collaborator samples were shipped for TCRbeta analysis as frozen whole blood, isolated PBMCs, or DNA extracted from either sample type. For CDR1 and CDR2, the germline V gene lists LGHNT and FRNRAP. V loses 5 bases, J loses 6 bases, and the germline ends lie 11 bases apart. The CDR3 measures 13 amino acids from cysteine to phenylalanine. CDR3 DNA is the only sequence kept; it has 39 bases, read in frame from the first base. This receptor was identified in a woman older than 75 with acute or convalescent COVID-19. The sequenced material came from peripheral blood. The chain is assembled from TRBV12-5 and TRBJ1-5; the D segment could be TRBD1, given 6 matching bases. The nucleotides are TGTGCTAGTGGTCCTACAGGGTTTCAGCCCCAGCATTTT. This gives the protein CASGPTGFQPQHF.